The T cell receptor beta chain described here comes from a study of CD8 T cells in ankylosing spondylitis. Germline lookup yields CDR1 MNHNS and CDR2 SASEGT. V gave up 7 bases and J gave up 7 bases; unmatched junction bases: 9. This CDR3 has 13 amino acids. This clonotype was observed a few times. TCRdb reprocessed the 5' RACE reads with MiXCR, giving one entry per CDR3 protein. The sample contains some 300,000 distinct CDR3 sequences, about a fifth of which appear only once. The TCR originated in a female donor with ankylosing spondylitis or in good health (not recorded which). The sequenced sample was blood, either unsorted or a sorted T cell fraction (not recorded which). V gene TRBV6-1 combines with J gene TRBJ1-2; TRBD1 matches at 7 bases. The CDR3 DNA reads TGTGCCAGCATCAACAGACAGGGTAGTGGCTACACCTTC. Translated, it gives CASINRQGSGYTF.